This T cell receptor (beta chain) was retrieved from a study of blood T cell repertoires in COVID-19. Study summary: Acute and convalescent COVID-19 samples came from the United States, Italy and Spain. PBMCs, B-cell-depleted T cells, or T cells provided the cDNA or gDNA that made up the material.

This clone was seen at least ten times. Authors' methods: Using reference gene primer amplification, nucleated cell counts were estimated. TCRdb's copy holds only in-frame clones and misses some; the assay was immunoSEQ multiplex PCR. V and J calls and clone size follow that table, whereas D and trimming were derived from the DNA. The profile shows just over 250,000 clones, more than 75% of them singletons. This receptor was identified in a woman aged 50 to 65 with acute or convalescent COVID-19. The sample consisted of peripheral blood.

CDR3 DNA sequence: TGTGCCAGCAGCTTAGCGGGGCAGGGAAGTGGCTACACCTTC. This translates into CASSLAGQGSGYTF. The chain has TRBV7-9 and TRBJ1-2; a weak D match, TRBD1 (5 bases). In germline, CDR1 is SEHNR, CDR2 FQNEAQ (reference sequence). V was pared by 0 bases and J by 7 bases, with 12 bases between. This CDR3 is 14 amino acids long. Based on the CDR3 plus reference TRBV7-9 and TRBJ1-2, the full variable domain is DTGVSQNPRHKITKRGQNVTFRCDPISEHNRLYWYRQTLGQGPEFLTYFQNEAQLEKSRLLSDRFSAERPKGSFSTLEIQRTEQGDSAMYLCASSLAGQGSGYTFGSGTRLTVV.